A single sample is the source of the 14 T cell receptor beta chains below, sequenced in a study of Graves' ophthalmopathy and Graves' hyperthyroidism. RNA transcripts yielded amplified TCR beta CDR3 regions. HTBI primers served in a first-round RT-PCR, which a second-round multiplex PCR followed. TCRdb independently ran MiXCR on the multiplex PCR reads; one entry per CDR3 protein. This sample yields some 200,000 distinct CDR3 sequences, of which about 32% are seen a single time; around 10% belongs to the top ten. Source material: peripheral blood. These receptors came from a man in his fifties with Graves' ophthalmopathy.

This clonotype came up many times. CDR3 in DNA: TGTGCCAGCAGCCAGAGAGGGGCGGAGAGCCAAGAGACCCAGTACTTC. As protein: CASSQRGAESQETQYF. The chain is built from TRBV7-8 and TRBJ2-5; D possibly matches TRBD1 or TRBD2 (5 bases each). V was shortened by 5 bases and J by 1 base, with 17 bases between the two germline ends. Germline lookup yields CDR1 SGHVS and CDR2 FQNEAQ. The CDR3 totals 16 residues.

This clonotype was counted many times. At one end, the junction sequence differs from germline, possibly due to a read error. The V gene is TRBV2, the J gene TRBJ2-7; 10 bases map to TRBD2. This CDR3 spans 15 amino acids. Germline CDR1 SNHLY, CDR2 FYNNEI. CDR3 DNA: TGTGCCAGCAGTTCTCCGGGACTAGCGATCTACGATCAGTACTTC. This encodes CASSSPGLAIYDQYF.

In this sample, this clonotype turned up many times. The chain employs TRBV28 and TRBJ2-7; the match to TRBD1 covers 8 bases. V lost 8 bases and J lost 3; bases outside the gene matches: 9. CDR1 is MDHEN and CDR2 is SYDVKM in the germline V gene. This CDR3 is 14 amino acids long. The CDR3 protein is CASAESGTGYEQYF. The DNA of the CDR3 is TGTGCCAGCGCTGAATCGGGGACAGGCTACGAGCAGTACTTC.

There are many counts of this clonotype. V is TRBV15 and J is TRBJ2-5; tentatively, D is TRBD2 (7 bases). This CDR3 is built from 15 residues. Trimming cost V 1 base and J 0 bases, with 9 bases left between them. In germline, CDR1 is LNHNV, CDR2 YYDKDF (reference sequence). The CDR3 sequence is CATSRAGGYQETQYF. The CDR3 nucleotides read TGTGCCACCAGCAGAGCGGGGGGCTACCAAGAGACCCAGTACTTC.

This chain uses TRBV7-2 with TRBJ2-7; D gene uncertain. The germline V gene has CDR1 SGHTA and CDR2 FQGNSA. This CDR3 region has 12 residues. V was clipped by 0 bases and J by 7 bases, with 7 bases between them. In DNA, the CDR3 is TGTGCCAGCAGCTTAGCGGCCTTGGAGCAGTACTTC. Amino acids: CASSLAALEQYF. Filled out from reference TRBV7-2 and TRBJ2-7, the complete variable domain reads GAGVSQSPSNKVTEKGKDVELRCDPISGHTALYWYRQSLGQGLEFLIYFQGNSAPDKSGLPSDRFSAERTGGSVSTLTIQRTQQEDSAVYLCASSLAALEQYFGPGTRLTVT.

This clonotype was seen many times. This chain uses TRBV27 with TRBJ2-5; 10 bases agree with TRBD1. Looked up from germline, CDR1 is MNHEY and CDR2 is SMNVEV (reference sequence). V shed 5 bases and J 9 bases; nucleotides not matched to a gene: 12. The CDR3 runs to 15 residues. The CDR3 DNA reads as TGTGCCAGCAGTCCAACCGGGACAGGGGAAGGGTCCCAGTACTTC. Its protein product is CASSPTGTGEGSQYF.

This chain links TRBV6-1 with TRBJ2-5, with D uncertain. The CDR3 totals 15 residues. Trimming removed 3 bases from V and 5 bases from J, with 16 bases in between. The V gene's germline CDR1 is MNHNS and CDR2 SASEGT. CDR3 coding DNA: TGTGCCAGCAGTGATAATCCAGTCGATACGGAGACCCAGTACTTC. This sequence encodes CASSDNPVDTETQYF.

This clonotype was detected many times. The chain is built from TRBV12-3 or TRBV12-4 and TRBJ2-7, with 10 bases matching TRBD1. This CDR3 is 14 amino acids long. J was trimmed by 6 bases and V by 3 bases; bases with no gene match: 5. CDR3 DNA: TGTGCCAGCAGTTTGGGGACAGGGGAGGCCGAGCAGTACTTC. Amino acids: CASSLGTGEAEQYF.

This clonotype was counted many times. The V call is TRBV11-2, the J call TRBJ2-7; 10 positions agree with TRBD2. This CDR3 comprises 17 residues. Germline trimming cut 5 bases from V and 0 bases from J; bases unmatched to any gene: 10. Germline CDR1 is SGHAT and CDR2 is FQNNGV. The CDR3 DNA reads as TGTGCCAGCAGCGGCGCACTAGCGGGATTCCTCTCCTACGAGCAGTACTTC. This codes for CASSGALAGFLSYEQYF.

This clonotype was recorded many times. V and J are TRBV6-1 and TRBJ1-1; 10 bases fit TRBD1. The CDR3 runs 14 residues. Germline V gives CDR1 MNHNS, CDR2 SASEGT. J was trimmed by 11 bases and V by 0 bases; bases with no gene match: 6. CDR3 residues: CASSEAGTGESAFF. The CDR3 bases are TGTGCCAGCAGTGAAGCCGGGACAGGGGAGTCGGCTTTCTTT.

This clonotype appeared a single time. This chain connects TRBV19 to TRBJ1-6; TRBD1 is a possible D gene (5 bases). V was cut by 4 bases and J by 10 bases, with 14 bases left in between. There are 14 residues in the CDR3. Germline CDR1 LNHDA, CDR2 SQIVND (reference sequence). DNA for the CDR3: TGTGCCAGTAGTACATCAGGGTGGGGCTCACCCCTCCACTTT. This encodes CASSTSGWGSPLHF.

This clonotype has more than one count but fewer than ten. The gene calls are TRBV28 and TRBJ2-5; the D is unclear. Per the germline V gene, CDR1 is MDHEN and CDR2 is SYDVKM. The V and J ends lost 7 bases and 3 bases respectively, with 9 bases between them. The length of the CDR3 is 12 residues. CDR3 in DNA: TGTGCCAGCAAGGTATCGGAAGAGACCCAGTACTTC. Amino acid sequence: CASKVSEETQYF. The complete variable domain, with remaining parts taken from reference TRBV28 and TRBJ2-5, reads DVKVTQSSRYLVKRTGEKVFLECVQDMDHENMFWYRQDPGLGLRLIYFSYDVKMKEKGDIPEGYSVSREKKERFSLILESASTNQTSMYLCASKVSEETQYFGPGTRLLVL.

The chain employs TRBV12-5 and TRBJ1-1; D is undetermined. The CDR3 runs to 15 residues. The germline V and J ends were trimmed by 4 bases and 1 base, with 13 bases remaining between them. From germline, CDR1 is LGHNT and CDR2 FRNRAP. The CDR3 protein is CASGSLMWRNTEAFF. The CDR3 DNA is TGTGCTAGTGGTTCGTTGATGTGGAGGAACACTGAAGCTTTCTTT. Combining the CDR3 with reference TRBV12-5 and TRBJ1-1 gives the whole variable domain DARVTQTPRHKVTEMGQEVTMRCQPILGHNTVFWYRQTMMQGLELLAYFRNRAPLDDSGMPKDRFSAEMPDATLATLKIQPSEPRDSAVYFCASGSLMWRNTEAFFGQGTRLTVV.

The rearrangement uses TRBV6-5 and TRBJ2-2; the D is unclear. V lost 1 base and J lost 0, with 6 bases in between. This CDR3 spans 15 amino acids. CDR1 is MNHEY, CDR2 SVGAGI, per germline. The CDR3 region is CASSYLDANTGELFF. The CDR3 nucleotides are TGTGCCAGCAGTTACTTGGACGCGAACACCGGGGAGCTGTTTTTT.